The 21 T cell receptor beta chains below were found in one sample sequenced in a study of molecular identifiers for immune sequencing clone quantification. TCRdb re-analysed the PCR reads in MiXCR, keeping a single row per CDR3 protein. The table has about 640,000 distinct CDR3 sequences, 15% to 20% seen once; the top ten hold roughly 0.83%. The sample comprised naive CD8+ T cells from blood, with Jurkat cell RNA spiked in. Subset: FACS-sorted CD8+CD4-CCR7+CD45RA+ naive T cells. All receptors come from a human donor in good health. Some libraries in this study had Jurkat cell RNA spiked in.

This CDR3 reads CASSAQMGTEVEAFF. The CDR3 coding sequence is TGCGCCAGCAGTGCCCAAATGGGGACGGAAGTCGAAGCTTTCTTT. V and J are TRBV10-2 and TRBJ1-1; a possible D gene is TRBD1 (5 bases). CDR1 is WSHSY and CDR2 is SAAADI in the germline V gene. The V gene lost 4 bases and the J gene lost 8 bases, with 20 bases spanning the gap. CDR3 length equals 15 residues.

This clonotype was counted at least ten times. This chain connects TRBV20-1 to TRBJ2-5, with 8 nucleotides matching TRBD2. The CDR3 extends over 18 amino acids. Germline CDR1 is DFQATT and CDR2 is SNEGSKA (reference sequence). The junction had 19 bases not matched to a gene; V was cut back by 0 bases and J by 7 bases. CDR3 amino acids: CSARDRTFGLAGRGTQYF. CDR3 nucleotides: TGCAGTGCTAGAGATCGGACTTTCGGACTAGCTGGCCGAGGGACCCAGTACTTC.

V usage is TRBV14 and J usage is TRBJ2-3; 13 bases map to TRBD2. J lost 2 bases, V lost 0 bases, and 5 bases had no gene match. From germline, CDR1 is SGHDN and CDR2 FVKESK. The CDR3 sequence is 18 residues long. CDR3 sequence: CASSQDRTSGGATDTQYF. CDR3 nucleotides: TGTGCCAGCAGCCAAGATCGAACTAGCGGGGGGGCCACAGATACGCAGTATTTT. Drawing the rest from reference TRBV14 and TRBJ2-3, the complete variable domain is EAGVTQFPSHSVIEKGQTVTLRCDPISGHDNLYWYRRVMGKEIKFLLHFVKESKQDESGMPNNRFLAERTGGTYSTLKVQPAELEDSGVYFCASSQDRTSGGATDTQYFGPGTRLTVL.

J is TRBJ2-7 and V is TRBV7-9, with 11 bases that match TRBD1. This CDR3 comprises 16 residues. In germline, CDR1 is SEHNR, CDR2 FQNEAQ (reference sequence). Trimming took 5 bases from V and 3 from J; bases not matched to a gene: 9. The CDR3 sequence is CASSPAGGTGGYEQYF. The CDR3 bases are TGTGCCAGCAGCCCCGCGGGGGGGACAGGGGGCTACGAGCAGTACTTC.

This clonotype was seen repeatedly, ten times or more. The J gene is TRBJ2-7, the V gene TRBV5-1; D is perhaps TRBD1 or TRBD2 (5 bases each). V dropped 4 bases and J dropped 0 bases, with 14 bases sitting between them. Germline assignment: CDR1 SGHRS and CDR2 YFSETQ. This CDR3 contains 15 residues. The DNA of the CDR3 is TGCGCCAGCAGCATAGGGACCGGAGCCTCCTACGAGCAGTACTTC. Its protein product is CASSIGTGASYEQYF.

This clonotype was seen ten or more times. The chain recombines TRBV3-1 with TRBJ2-3; TRBD2 matches at 9 bases. The CDR3 loop spans 17 amino acids. CDR1 and CDR2 from the germline V gene are LGHDT and YNNKEL (reference sequence). V lost 0 bases to trimming and J lost 2 bases; unmatched junction nucleotides: 6. The CDR3 sequence is CASSQEATSGHTDTQYF. DNA of the CDR3: TGTGCCAGCAGCCAAGAAGCGACTAGCGGTCACACAGATACGCAGTATTTT.

On this clonotype: This sequence may be a read error, since a much larger clone differs from it by one base. The chain links TRBV7-7 to TRBJ2-1; D possibly uses TRBD1 or TRBD2 (5 bases each). Germline assignment: CDR1 SSHAT and CDR2 FNYEAQ (reference sequence). This CDR3 contains 17 residues. CDR3 bases: TGTGCTAGCAGCCCTGGGTGGAGCCAGGGACCCTATGTTGAGCAGTTCTTC. This translates into CASSPGWSQGPYVEQFF.

The sample holds many counts of this clonotype. The genes are TRBV20-1 and TRBJ2-2; unclear D gene. CDR3 size: 12 residues. V lost 2 bases and J 6 bases, leaving 7 bases between the germline ends. CDR1 is DFQATT and CDR2 is SNEGSKA in the germline V gene (reference sequence). The CDR3 is CSARHESGELFF. CDR3 DNA sequence: TGCAGTGCTAGACACGAGTCCGGGGAGCTGTTTTTT.

The sample holds a few counts of this clonotype. For the CDR3, the DNA is TGTGCCAGCAGTTACTCGATTATTGCAGGGGACTATGGCTACACCTTC. Its translation is CASSYSIIAGDYGYTF. The gene calls are TRBV6-2 or TRBV6-3 and TRBJ1-2, with D tentatively TRBD1 (6 bases). Trimming pared 0 bases from V and 3 bases from J, leaving 14 bases between. This CDR3 region has 16 residues. CDR1 MNHEY and CDR2 SVGEGT come from the germline V gene.

This clonotype was seen many times. The chain is built from TRBV4-1 and TRBJ1-1; 9 nucleotides line up with TRBD1. This CDR3 contains 16 residues. The germline gives CDR1 MGHRA, CDR2 YSYEKL. The V and J ends lost 1 base and 0 bases, in that order; junction bases with no gene match: 3. This chain's CDR3 is CASSQADRGLNTEAFF. The DNA for the CDR3 is TGCGCCAGCAGCCAAGCGGACAGGGGACTGAACACTGAAGCTTTCTTT.

The gene calls are TRBV7-9 and TRBJ2-1; TRBD2 agrees at 9 bases. CDR1 and CDR2 from the germline V gene are SEHNR and FQNEAQ (reference sequence). The CDR3 consists of 16 residues. J lost 7 bases, V lost 5 bases, and 12 bases had no gene match. The chain's CDR3 is CASSQGGGRADNEQFF. DNA for the CDR3: TGTGCCAGCAGCCAAGGGGGCGGGAGGGCCGATAATGAGCAGTTCTTC.

This clonotype was detected only a few times. V gene TRBV29-1 combines with J gene TRBJ2-1, with 13 bases identical to TRBD2. CDR3 length: 12 amino acids. Per germline, CDR1 SQVTM and CDR2 ANQGSEA. V lost 4 bases, J lost 16 bases, and 7 bases stayed unmatched. The CDR3 is CSVVGLAGLGFF. In DNA form, the CDR3 reads TGCAGCGTTGTGGGACTAGCGGGATTGGGCTTCTTC.

CDR3 nucleotide sequence: TGTGCCAGCAGCTTAGCGAGCAGAGACTCAGCCTACGAGCAGTACTTC. This encodes CASSLASRDSAYEQYF. This rearrangement joins TRBV7-9 to TRBJ2-7; unclear D gene. The CDR3 is 16 residues long. The V and J ends lost 0 bases and 2 bases respectively, with 14 bases between them. Looked up from germline, CDR1 is SEHNR and CDR2 is FQNEAQ (reference sequence).

This clonotype was observed at least ten times. The chain joins TRBV27 to TRBJ2-1; 8 nucleotides agree with TRBD2. This CDR3 is 15 amino acids long. The germline CDR1 and CDR2 sequences are MNHEY and SMNVEV (reference sequence). Germline trimming cut 3 bases from V and 4 bases from J; bases unmatched to any gene: 5. The CDR3 sequence is CASSFGAGVYNEQFF. CDR3 bases: TGTGCCAGCAGTTTCGGAGCGGGGGTTTACAATGAGCAGTTCTTC.

This clonotype was found many times. V usage is TRBV5-1 and J usage is TRBJ2-5, with unresolved D. V gave up 5 bases and J gave up 1 base, with 6 bases separating them. The CDR3 length is 12 residues. Germline V CDR1 and CDR2: SGHRS, YFSETQ. The CDR3 protein is CASRIGQETQYF. The CDR3 DNA follows: TGCGCCAGCAGGATAGGCCAAGAGACCCAGTACTTC.

Ten or more counts support this clonotype. The V and J genes are TRBV28 and TRBJ2-2; no reliable D call. This CDR3 contains 17 residues. V lost 8 bases to trimming and J lost 0 bases, with 19 bases between them. The germline CDR1 and CDR2 sequences are MDHEN and SYDVKM. CDR3 region: CASSPTPVTANTGELFF. CDR3 coding DNA: TGTGCCAGCTCGCCCACGCCAGTCACCGCGAACACCGGGGAGCTGTTTTTT.

This clonotype occurred a few times. The junction departs from germline at one end; a sequencing error may be responsible. The chain uses TRBV12-5 and TRBJ1-1, with D unresolved. There are 14 residues in the CDR3. The germline gives CDR1 LGHNT, CDR2 FRNRAP. The CDR3 loop reads CASGWTWAQTEVFF. In DNA, the CDR3 is TGTGCTAGTGGTTGGACTTGGGCGCAGACTGAAGTTTTCTTT.

Details on this clonotype: This may come from a read error, since a much larger clone is one base off. V is TRBV6-5 and J is TRBJ2-7; D perhaps matches TRBD1 (6 bases). Germline CDR1 MNHEY, CDR2 SVGAGI. This CDR3 spans 16 amino acids. This chain's CDR3 is CASGYLPAGAWNEQYF. The CDR3 DNA is TGTGCCAGCGGTTACCTCCCAGCAGGGGCATGGAACGAGCAGTACTTC.

Ten or more counts support this clonotype. V usage is TRBV27 and J usage is TRBJ1-6, with 7 bases that match TRBD1. Germline V lookup: CDR1 MNHEY, CDR2 SMNVEV (reference sequence). V lost 2 bases, J lost 4 bases, and 2 bases stayed unmatched. This CDR3 is built from 15 residues. CDR3 amino acids: CASSLGTAYNSPLHF. In nucleotides, the CDR3 is TGTGCCAGCAGTTTAGGGACAGCGTATAATTCACCCCTCCACTTT.

In regard to this clonotype: A clone one base away is much larger, so this may be a read error. The V and J genes are TRBV21-1 and TRBJ1-2. TRBV21-1 is reported as a pseudogene. The CDR3 contains 16 residues. CDR3 nucleotide sequence: TGTGCCAGCAGCATTTCTTACAAGCCTGGAGGCTATGGCTACACCTTC. This gives the protein CASSISYKPGGYGYTF.

Note on this clonotype: This may stem from a read error, because a much larger clone lies one nucleotide away. The genes are TRBV20-1 and TRBJ2-7, with D possibly called TRBD1 or TRBD2 (5 bases each). The V gene's germline CDR1 is DFQATT and CDR2 SNEGSKA (reference sequence). This CDR3 contains 13 residues. Deletions cut 7 bases from V and 6 bases from J, with 19 bases between. CDR3 sequence (DNA): TGCAGTGTTTCTAGCAGGGCTCTACGCGAGCAGTACTTC. Translating gives CSVSSRALREQYF.